The clone carrying this TCR beta chain was seen at least ten times. The sample comes from a study of T cell repertoires in cytomegalovirus infection. This CDR3 region has 15 residues. The ends lost 8 bases at V and 0 bases at J; junction bases unmatched: 8. Germline assignment: CDR1 SEHNR and CDR2 FQNEAQ (reference sequence). A single record per CDR3 protein comes from TCRdb applying MiXCR to the reads. The sample shows a few hundred thousand distinct CDR3 sequences, more than 15% of them seen only once. The sequence was obtained from a human donor in good health (CMV status not recorded). Some clones in this sample may be carry-over from other donors' samples. The sample comprised CD8+ T cells from PBMCs. The J gene is TRBJ2-3, the V gene TRBV7-9; TRBD2 aligns across 7 bases. The CDR3 sequence is CASEPPGGSTDTQYF. CDR3 in DNA: TGTGCCAGCGAACCCCCGGGGGGAAGCACAGATACGCAGTATTTT. Combining the CDR3 with reference TRBV7-9 and TRBJ2-3 gives the whole variable domain DTGVSQNPRHKITKRGQNVTFRCDPISEHNRLYWYRQTLGQGPEFLTYFQNEAQLEKSRLLSDRFSAERPKGSFSTLEIQRTEQGDSAMYLCASEPPGGSTDTQYFGPGTRLTVL.